The entry below gives a single T cell receptor (beta chain) sequence along with its context. Its antigen is currently unknown. This sample is drawn from a study of identifying expanded T cells in peripheral blood. Notes on the study in general: Roughly 1.1 clones differed between technical replicates, versus around 15 and 19 over time. Across healthy donors, higher total template counts meant significantly greater roughly 2-week count variance.

Healthy donors had no documented immune events, such as infections, while sampled. This CDR3 has 15 residues. V lost 4 bases to trimming and J lost 3 bases; unmatched junction nucleotides: 6. Germline CDR1 is SGDLS and CDR2 is YYNGEE. Repertoires were generated with immunoSEQ multiplex PCR, while TCRdb's copy carries only in-frame clones and drops some. The sample lists about 78,000 clones, approximately 85% occurring once. The sequence was collected from a person aged 18 to 70 in good health. Sample: blood. This chain connects TRBV9 to TRBJ1-4; TRBD1 matches 7 bases. CDR3 region: CASSPGQASNEKLFF. For the CDR3, the DNA is TGTGCCAGCAGCCCCGGACAGGCGTCTAATGAAAAACTGTTTTTT. The complete variable domain, with remaining parts taken from reference TRBV9 and TRBJ1-4, reads DSGVTQTPKHLITATGQRVTLRCSPRSGDLSVYWYQQSLDQGLQFLIQYYNGEERAKGNILERFSAQQFPDLHSELNLSSLELGDSALYFCASSPGQASNEKLFFGSGTQLSVL.